The 22 T cell receptor beta chains in this list originate from one sample, sequenced in a study of beta chain features in type 1 diabetes. Study results and limitations: Shortening of TCRB CDR3s, moderate but significant, appeared in all four CD4+ subsets of Type 1 diabetes patients.

Antigens of these TCRs are unknown. cDNA synthesis used the whole RNA isolate, giving expressed TCRB sequences. The data were produced by immunoSEQ multiplex PCR, yet TCRdb's version contains in-frame clones alone and is incomplete. Of roughly 150,000 clones in the sample, roughly 9% were seen once. Sequences were obtained from central memory CD4+ T cells from blood. All receptors come from a woman in her 30s with type 1 diabetes.

A few counts support this clone. The CDR3 bases are TGTGCCAGCAGCTCACTACAGGGGTCGCGGGAGACCCAGTACTTC. Translating it yields CASSSLQGSRETQYF. This chain uses TRBV5-6 with TRBJ2-5, with 7 bases identical to TRBD1. CDR3 length: 15 residues. The germline V gene encodes CDR1 SGHDT and CDR2 YYEEEE. V gave up 3 bases and J gave up 5 bases; unmatched junction bases: 10. Full variable domain (missing parts from reference TRBV5-6 and TRBJ2-5): DAGVTQSPTHLIKTRGQQVTLRCSPKSGHDTVSWYQQALGQGPQFIFQYYEEEERQRGNFPDRFSGHQFPNYSSELNVNALLLGDSALYLCASSSLQGSRETQYFGPGTRLLVL.

In nucleotides, the CDR3 is TGTGCCAGCAGCTCAGTAGCTACTGCCTACGAGCAGTACTTC. Translated: CASSSVATAYEQYF. The chain carries TRBV27 and TRBJ2-7; D uncertain. The germline V and J ends were trimmed by 6 bases and 2 bases, with 14 bases remaining between them. This CDR3 has 14 amino acids. Germline lookup yields CDR1 MNHEY and CDR2 SMNVEV (reference sequence).

The chain is built from TRBV18 and TRBJ2-3; 7 bases align to TRBD1. The junction had 11 bases not matched to a gene; V was cut back by 5 bases and J by 0 bases. The CDR3 totals 17 residues. Germline V lookup: CDR1 KGHSH, CDR2 LQKENI. The DNA of the CDR3 is TGTGCCAGCTCATGGATGGGGACAGCTTCTAGCACAGATACGCAGTATTTT. It is translated as CASSWMGTASSTDTQYF.

This chain joins TRBV11-2 and TRBJ2-7; the match to TRBD1 covers 10 bases. V was clipped by 4 bases and J by 3 bases; unmatched bases: 6. Germline V CDR1 and CDR2: SGHAT, FQNNGV. This CDR3 has 15 residues. CDR3: CASSSAGTGVYEQYF. The CDR3 DNA is TGTGCCAGCAGCTCCGCCGGGACAGGGGTCTACGAGCAGTACTTC.

This clone was seen more than once but under ten times. The J gene is TRBJ2-5, the V gene TRBV2; 8 positions match TRBD2. The junction had 5 bases not matched to a gene; V was cut back by 8 bases and J by 3 bases. The CDR3 sequence is 13 residues long. Germline-derived CDR1 and CDR2 are SNHLY and FYNNEI. Here the CDR3 reads CASDAGGEETQYF. As DNA, the CDR3 is TGTGCCAGCGATGCGGGAGGAGAAGAGACCCAGTACTTC.

This clone was observed a few times. This rearrangement joins TRBV11-2 to TRBJ2-7, with 7 bases identical to TRBD2. Trimming took 3 bases from V and 0 from J; bases not matched to a gene: 5. The CDR3 totals 15 residues. Per germline, CDR1 SGHAT and CDR2 FQNNGV. The CDR3 sequence: CASSFDGGSSYEQYF. Written as DNA, the CDR3 is TGTGCCAGCAGCTTTGACGGCGGGAGCTCCTACGAGCAGTACTTC.

The rearrangement uses TRBV5-4 and TRBJ2-1; weak D call: TRBD2 (5 bases). The germline gives CDR1 SGHNT, CDR2 YYREEE (reference sequence). The CDR3 runs to 13 residues. Trimming pared 7 bases from V and 1 base from J, leaving 9 bases between. CDR3 loop: CASRSGSYNEQFF. The CDR3 region has the DNA TGTGCCAGCCGTTCGGGATCCTACAATGAGCAGTTCTTC.

The CDR3 DNA follows: TGCAGCGTTGAACCGGGGCTAGCGGACTACACAGATACGCAGTATTTT. Protein: CSVEPGLADYTDTQYF. This rearrangement joins TRBV29-1 to TRBJ2-3; 7 bases fit TRBD2. Germline CDR1 SQVTM, CDR2 ANQGSEA. Trimming took 2 bases from V and 2 from J; bases not matched to a gene: 10. This CDR3 spans 16 amino acids.

This clone has more than one count but fewer than ten. The rearrangement joins TRBV30 to TRBJ2-2; possible D gene TRBD2, 6 bases. The CDR3 contains 15 residues. V lost 6 bases and J lost 0, with 14 bases in between. Germline V gene lookup returns CDR1 GTSNPN and CDR2 SVGIG (reference sequence). CDR3 protein: CACTGTAANTGELFF. As DNA, the CDR3 is TGTGCCTGTACCGGGACTGCCGCGAACACCGGGGAGCTGTTTTTT.

This clone came up a few times. The chain links TRBV7-2 to TRBJ1-1, with unresolved D. V shed 2 bases and J shed 5 bases, with 15 bases lying between them. The CDR3 runs to 15 residues. In germline, CDR1 is SGHTA, CDR2 FQGNSA. CDR3 protein: CASSLSGRRETEAFF. CDR3 coding DNA: TGTGCCAGCAGCTTATCCGGCCGGCGGGAAACTGAAGCTTTCTTT.

The gene calls are TRBV29-1 and TRBJ2-5, with D perhaps TRBD2 (5 bases). Germline V gene lookup returns CDR1 SQVTM and CDR2 ANQGSEA. V was pared by 4 bases and J by 3 bases, with 12 bases between. CDR3 length: 13 amino acids. CDR3 coding DNA: TGCAGCGTTGGACGGACCGGGGAAGAGACCCAGTACTTC. Its translation is CSVGRTGEETQYF.

J is TRBJ1-1 and V is TRBV7-9, with 9 bases matching TRBD1. The CDR3 loop spans 17 amino acids. The V gene's germline CDR1 is SEHNR and CDR2 FQNEAQ (reference sequence). V was pared by 3 bases and J by 0 bases, with 8 bases of the junction left unmatched. The CDR3 sequence: CASSFGQGFIVNTEAFF. DNA for the CDR3: TGTGCCAGCAGCTTTGGACAGGGGTTTATAGTGAACACTGAAGCTTTCTTT.

The chain carries TRBV9 and TRBJ2-1; tentatively, D is TRBD1 (5 bases). The CDR3 is 13 amino acids. V gave up 3 bases and J gave up 5 bases, with 9 bases separating them. Per the germline V gene, CDR1 is SGDLS and CDR2 is YYNGEE. This CDR3 is CASSDLGDNEQFF. CDR3 bases: TGTGCCAGCAGCGACCTAGGGGACAATGAGCAGTTCTTC.

The V and J genes are TRBV4-2 and TRBJ2-6; D perhaps matches TRBD1 (5 bases). The CDR3 spans 16 residues. Trimming stripped 5 bases from V and 2 bases from J, with 13 bases between. Germline CDR1 and CDR2: LGHNA and YNFKEQ. The DNA of the CDR3 is TGTGCCAGCAGCTTGGCTCTCAGGGCTGGGGCCAACGTCCTGACTTTC. Its protein is CASSLALRAGANVLTF.

This clone was recorded a few times. V gene TRBV7-3 combines with J gene TRBJ2-2; D is ambiguous. V was shortened by 4 bases and J by 8 bases, with 11 bases between the two germline ends. CDR1 and CDR2 (germline): SGHTA, FQGTGA. This CDR3 comprises 13 residues. The DNA of the CDR3 is TGTGCCAGCAGCTCCCTAGGTCAGGGGGAGCTGTTTTTT. This gives the protein CASSSLGQGELFF.

This clone was counted a few times. The rearrangement uses TRBV7-9 and TRBJ2-1; D not resolved. Trimming shortened V by 4 bases and J by 4 bases, and 26 bases separated the two germline ends. CDR1 is SEHNR, CDR2 FQNEAQ, per germline (reference sequence). There are 19 residues in the CDR3. The CDR3 loop reads CASSSAGLALLGRYNEQFF. CDR3 coding DNA: TGTGCCAGCAGCTCAGCCGGTCTGGCGCTCCTAGGCCGTTACAATGAGCAGTTCTTC.

The J gene is TRBJ1-5, the V gene TRBV5-1; D remains ambiguous. CDR1 and CDR2 from the germline V gene are SGHRS and YFSETQ. The ends were cut back, 0 bases at V and 5 bases at J, with 9 bases in the middle. The CDR3 sequence is 14 residues long. CDR3 sequence reads: CASSLEGVDQPQHF. CDR3 nucleotide sequence: TGCGCCAGCAGCTTGGAGGGAGTTGATCAGCCCCAGCATTTT.

This clone was counted only a few times. The rearrangement uses TRBV10-3 and TRBJ2-1; D gene uncertain. CDR1 is ENHRY and CDR2 is SYGVKD in the germline V gene. The CDR3 has 12 residues. V shed 4 bases and J shed 9 bases, with 10 bases lying between them. The CDR3 DNA reads TGTGCCATCAGTGTGGTCGAGCGTGAGCAGTTCTTC. Its protein is CAISVVEREQFF.

This clone was counted only a few times. V gene TRBV30 combines with J gene TRBJ1-2; no reliable D call. The germline CDR1 and CDR2 sequences are GTSNPN and SVGIG (reference sequence). The V gene lost 3 bases and the J gene lost 2 bases, with 10 bases spanning the gap. CDR3 length: 13 amino acids. CDR3 sequence: CAWRGEANYGYTF. The CDR3 bases are TGTGCCTGGAGGGGAGAGGCGAACTATGGCTACACCTTC.

This clone was found a few times. The chain recombines TRBV18 with TRBJ1-5; 9 nucleotides align to TRBD1. CDR1 KGHSH and CDR2 LQKENI come from the germline V gene. V was pared by 2 bases and J by 6 bases, with 5 bases of the junction left unmatched. CDR3 length: 15 residues. The CDR3 region is CASSPGTGKSQPQHF. CDR3 nucleotide sequence: TGTGCCAGCTCACCAGGGACAGGGAAAAGTCAGCCCCAGCATTTT.

V and J are TRBV6-5 and TRBJ2-1; tentatively, D is TRBD2 (6 bases). This CDR3 has 11 residues. In germline, CDR1 is MNHEY, CDR2 SVGAGI. V was shortened by 8 bases and J by 9 bases, with 11 bases between the two germline ends. The CDR3 here is CASSWRGEQFF. The DNA for the CDR3 is TGTGCCAGCTCATGGCGGGGTGAGCAGTTCTTC.

There are a few counts of this clone. V and J are TRBV4-1 and TRBJ2-7; D may be TRBD1 (5 bases). The CDR3 spans 16 residues. Deletions cut 0 bases from V and 2 bases from J, with 14 bases between. Germline V lookup: CDR1 MGHRA, CDR2 YSYEKL. In DNA form, the CDR3 reads TGCGCCAGCAGCCAAGAGGAACAGGAGAGTACCTACGAGCAGTACTTC. This sequence encodes CASSQEEQESTYEQYF.